The sample holds a few counts of the clone carrying this T cell receptor beta chain. Germline-derived CDR1 and CDR2 are SGHDT and YYEEEE. The CDR3 length is 13 residues. The germline V and J ends were trimmed by 3 bases and 8 bases, with 14 bases remaining between them. The data were obtained in a study of shared clonotypes between healthy human individuals. CD4+ cell separation produced CD45RA+ naive and CD45RA-negative memory subsets. The DNA input per sorted-subset replicate PCR was 150 to 200 ng, corresponding to some 30,000 T cell genomes. Assay used: immunoSEQ multiplex PCR; TCRdb lists only in-frame clones, some missing. This sample has over a million clones, with roughly 75% found just once.

V is TRBV5-6 and J is TRBJ2-5, with D possibly TRBD1 on 6 matching bases. The source of this sequence is a man between 18 and 35 years old in good health. Material for sequencing was memory CD4+ T cells sorted from blood. The subset was: CD45RA-negative fraction. Written as DNA, the CDR3 is TGTGCCAGCAGCTCGACTGGCAGGGGAACCCAGTACTTC. Translated, it gives CASSSTGRGTQYF.